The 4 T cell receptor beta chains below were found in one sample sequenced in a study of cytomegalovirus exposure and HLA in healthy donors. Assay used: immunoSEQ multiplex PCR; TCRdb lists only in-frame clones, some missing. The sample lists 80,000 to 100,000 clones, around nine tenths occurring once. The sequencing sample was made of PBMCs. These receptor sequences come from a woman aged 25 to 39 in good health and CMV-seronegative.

CDR3 nucleotide sequence: TGTGCCAGCAGCTTAGCCAGGGAGCAGTACTTC. Its translation: CASSLAREQYF. The rearrangement uses TRBV7-9 and TRBJ2-7; D gene unclear. The CDR3 loop spans 11 amino acids. Trimming removed 0 bases at V and 7 bases at J, with 4 bases between. Germline loops: CDR1 SEHNR, CDR2 FQNEAQ (reference sequence).

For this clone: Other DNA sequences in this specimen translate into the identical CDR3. The CDR3 loop reads CASSLGQNNSPLHF. The CDR3 DNA sequence: TGCGCCAGCAGCTTGGGGCAGAATAATTCACCCCTCCACTTT. The chain joins TRBV5-1 to TRBJ1-6; no reliable D call. The germline gives CDR1 SGHRS, CDR2 YFSETQ. This CDR3 is 14 amino acids long. Trimming cost V 0 bases and J 5 bases, with 6 bases left between them.

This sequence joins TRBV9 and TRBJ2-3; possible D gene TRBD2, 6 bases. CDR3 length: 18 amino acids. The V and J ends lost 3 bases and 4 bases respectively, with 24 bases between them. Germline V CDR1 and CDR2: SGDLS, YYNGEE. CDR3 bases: TGTGCCAGCAGCGGACAGCCCCTACCGGGGGTGCAATCAGATACGCAGTATTTT. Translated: CASSGQPLPGVQSDTQYF.

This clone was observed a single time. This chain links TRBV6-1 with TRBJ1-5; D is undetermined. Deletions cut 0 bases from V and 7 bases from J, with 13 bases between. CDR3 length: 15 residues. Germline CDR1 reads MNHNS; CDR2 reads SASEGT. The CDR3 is CASSEARGLGQPQHF. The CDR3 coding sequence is TGTGCCAGCAGTGAAGCTCGTGGACTCGGGCAGCCCCAGCATTTT.